This T cell receptor beta chain was identified in a study of blood T cell repertoires in COVID-19. Method: immunoSEQ multiplex PCR; TCRdb's copy keeps in-frame clones and lacks some. The table shows some 200,000 clones, with 70% to 90% occurring only once. The CDR3 contains 13 residues. V gave up 5 bases and J gave up 4 bases, with 10 bases separating them. Per the germline V gene, CDR1 is SGHVS and CDR2 is FQNEAQ. The chain uses TRBV7-8 and TRBJ2-3; TRBD2 is a possible D gene (5 bases). This sequence originates from an elderly man with acute or convalescent COVID-19. What was sequenced was peripheral blood. The CDR3 coding sequence is TGTGCCAGCAGCCCCGTCGGGGCAGATACGCAGTATTTT. Its translation is CASSPVGADTQYF.